A selection of T cell receptor beta chains follows, all from one sample in a study of post-analysis software for immune sequencing data. MiXCR, run by TCRdb on the PCR reads, gives a single entry per CDR3 protein. The table lists 600,000 to 750,000 distinct CDR3 sequences, approximately 59% of them singletons. The sequenced material came from blood. The receptor set was obtained from a girl aged 2-10 years with multiple sclerosis. CDR3s include the opening cysteine and the closing phenylalanine or tryptophan. The D gene is left open where the match is weak. Size is stated for part of the rows, as once, few or many counts, or as a class when the clone is expanded.

V gene: TRBV5-1
J gene: TRBJ1-6
clone size: NA
D gene: TRBD1
CDR3 protein: CASDRGTGNSPLHF
CDR3 DNA: TGCGCCAGCGACCGAGGGACAGGGAACTCACCCCTCCACTTT

V gene: TRBV19
J gene: TRBJ2-3
clone size: NA
D gene: TRBD2
CDR3 protein: CASSMRGGLVDTQYF
CDR3 DNA: TGTGCCAGTAGTATGCGGGGGGGGCTAGTGGATACGCAGTATTTT

V gene: TRBV7-8
J gene: TRBJ2-5
clone size: NA
D gene: TRBD2
CDR3 protein: CASSLMAIAGGGETQYF
CDR3 DNA: TGTGCCAGCAGCCTAATGGCCATCGCGGGAGGGGGGGAGACCCAGTACTTC

V gene: TRBV12-3/TRBV12-4
J gene: TRBJ1-1
clone size: NA
D gene: NA
CDR3 protein: CASSLSGGLTEAFF
CDR3 DNA: TGTGCCAGCAGTCTCTCCGGGGGGCTTACTGAAGCTTTCTTT

V gene: TRBV3-1
J gene: TRBJ2-1
clone size: NA
D gene: TRBD2
CDR3 protein: CASSQPLAGYNEQFF
CDR3 DNA: TGTGCCAGCAGCCAACCTCTAGCGGGCTACAATGAGCAGTTCTTC

V gene: TRBV29-1
J gene: TRBJ1-2
clone size: NA
D gene: NA
CDR3 protein: CSVPSGLLPGYTF
CDR3 DNA: TGCAGCGTTCCGTCAGGTCTTCTCCCTGGCTACACCTTC

V gene: TRBV18
J gene: TRBJ2-4
clone size: NA
D gene: TRBD1
CDR3 protein: CASSPQAGQGNIQYF
CDR3 DNA: TGTGCCAGCTCACCACAGGCGGGACAGGGAAACATTCAGTACTTC

V gene: TRBV4-1
J gene: TRBJ2-5
clone size: NA
D gene: NA
CDR3 protein: CASSPRTAPEETQYF
CDR3 DNA: TGCGCCAGCAGCCCTCGGACTGCACCTGAAGAGACCCAGTACTTC

V gene: TRBV5-1
J gene: TRBJ2-5
clone size: NA
D gene: NA
CDR3 protein: CASSPDGETQYF
CDR3 DNA: TGTGCCAGCAGTCCGGACGGAGAGACCCAGTACTTC

V gene: TRBV4-1
J gene: TRBJ1-2
clone size: NA
D gene: TRBD1
CDR3 protein: CASSQWDRGLDGYTF
CDR3 DNA: TGCGCCAGCAGCCAATGGGACAGGGGGCTAGATGGCTACACCTTC

V gene: TRBV6-2/TRBV6-3
J gene: TRBJ1-5
clone size: few
D gene: NA
CDR3 protein: CASTPSGGAQPQHF
CDR3 DNA: TGTGCCAGCACCCCATCCGGGGGAGCCCAGCCCCAGCATTTT

V gene: TRBV12-3/TRBV12-4
J gene: TRBJ2-2
clone size: NA
D gene: TRBD2
CDR3 protein: CASSPQRLAGVTGELFF
CDR3 DNA: TGTGCCAGCAGTCCACAACGACTAGCGGGAGTGACCGGGGAGCTGTTTTTT

V gene: TRBV27
J gene: TRBJ2-1
clone size: few
D gene: NA
CDR3 protein: CASSFPGYNEQFF
CDR3 DNA: TGTGCCAGCAGTTTCCCCGGGTACAATGAGCAGTTCTTC

V gene: TRBV5-6
J gene: TRBJ2-5
clone size: NA
D gene: NA
CDR3 protein: CASSLGVKYQETQYF
CDR3 DNA: TGTGCCAGCAGCTTGGGGGTCAAGTACCAAGAGACCCAGTACTTC

V gene: TRBV27
J gene: TRBJ2-5
clone size: NA
D gene: TRBD2
CDR3 protein: CASLTGGPETQYF
CDR3 DNA: TGTGCCTCGCTGACGGGGGGACCAGAGACCCAGTACTTC

V gene: TRBV9
J gene: TRBJ2-1
clone size: NA
D gene: TRBD2
CDR3 protein: CASSARITSGPYNEQFF
CDR3 DNA: TGTGCCAGCAGCGCGCGCATAACTAGCGGACCGTACAATGAGCAGTTCTTC

V gene: TRBV7-2
J gene: TRBJ2-3
clone size: NA
D gene: NA
CDR3 protein: CASSLAVLSADTQYF
CDR3 DNA: TGTGCCAGCAGCTTAGCGGTTTTGTCGGCAGATACGCAGTATTTT

V gene: TRBV6-5
J gene: TRBJ2-1
clone size: NA
D gene: TRBD2
CDR3 protein: CASSPGGSGVIDEQFF
CDR3 DNA: TGTGCCAGCAGCCCCGGTGGTAGCGGGGTCATCGATGAGCAGTTCTTC

V gene: TRBV5-1
J gene: TRBJ1-2
clone size: few
D gene: NA
CDR3 protein: CASTSSGQPTDGYTF
CDR3 DNA: TGCGCCAGCACTTCCTCCGGACAACCAACGGATGGCTACACCTTC

V gene: TRBV30
J gene: TRBJ2-7
clone size: few
D gene: TRBD2
CDR3 protein: CAWGGLAKSYEQYF
CDR3 DNA: TGTGCCTGGGGGGGACTAGCTAAGAGCTACGAGCAGTACTTC

V gene: TRBV7-9
J gene: TRBJ2-1
clone size: NA
D gene: NA
CDR3 protein: CVSSGTDSGTYNEQFF
CDR3 DNA: TGTGTCAGCAGCGGAACGGATTCGGGCACCTACAATGAGCAGTTCTTC

V gene: TRBV20-1
J gene: TRBJ2-1
clone size: few
D gene: TRBD2
CDR3 protein: CSASGGRAYNEQFF
CDR3 DNA: TGCAGTGCTAGCGGCGGGAGGGCCTACAATGAGCAGTTCTTC

V gene: TRBV7-2
J gene: TRBJ2-1
clone size: NA
D gene: NA
CDR3 protein: CASSFSNQTPNEQFF
CDR3 DNA: TGTGCCAGCAGCTTTTCTAACCAGACGCCTAATGAGCAGTTCTTC

V gene: TRBV20-1
J gene: TRBJ1-5
clone size: few
D gene: TRBD1
CDR3 protein: CSARAGTGAQPQHF
CDR3 DNA: TGCAGTGCTAGAGCCGGGACAGGGGCTCAGCCCCAGCATTTT

V gene: TRBV13
J gene: TRBJ2-3
clone size: NA
D gene: NA
CDR3 protein: CASSLYRSDTQYF
CDR3 DNA: TGTGCCAGCAGCTTATACAGGTCAGATACGCAGTATTTT

V gene: TRBV7-2
J gene: TRBJ2-5
clone size: NA
D gene: NA
CDR3 protein: CASTDRLGTQYF
CDR3 DNA: TGTGCCAGCACCGACAGGTTGGGGACCCAGTACTTC

V gene: TRBV29-1
J gene: TRBJ1-2
clone size: few
D gene: NA
CDR3 protein: CSGGASNYGYTF
CDR3 DNA: TGCAGCGGGGGGGCATCCAACTATGGCTACACCTTC

V gene: TRBV5-1
J gene: TRBJ2-7
clone size: NA
D gene: NA
CDR3 protein: CASSQGSSQEQYF
CDR3 DNA: TGCGCCAGCAGCCAGGGGAGTTCCCAGGAGCAGTACTTC

V gene: TRBV6-2/TRBV6-3
J gene: TRBJ2-7
clone size: NA
D gene: NA
CDR3 protein: CASSYAGPKNNEQYF
CDR3 DNA: TGTGCCAGCAGTTACGCAGGCCCCAAAAACAACGAGCAGTACTTC

V gene: TRBV7-9
J gene: TRBJ2-1
clone size: few
D gene: NA
CDR3 protein: CASSLALSSYNEQFF
CDR3 DNA: TGTGCCAGCAGCTTGGCTCTGAGCTCCTACAATGAGCAGTTCTTC

V gene: TRBV20-1
J gene: TRBJ2-5
clone size: NA
D gene: NA
CDR3 protein: CSGTDIQETQYF
CDR3 DNA: TGCAGTGGAACCGACATTCAAGAGACCCAGTACTTC

V gene: TRBV11-3
J gene: TRBJ2-1
clone size: NA
D gene: NA
CDR3 protein: CASSLVFNFSYNEQFF
CDR3 DNA: TGTGCCAGCAGCTTAGTATTTAACTTCTCCTACAATGAGCAGTTCTTC

V gene: TRBV29-1
J gene: TRBJ1-1
clone size: few
D gene: TRBD1
CDR3 protein: CSVRQGGVNTEAFF
CDR3 DNA: TGCAGCGTACGACAGGGGGGGGTTAACACTGAAGCTTTCTTT

V gene: TRBV15
J gene: TRBJ2-1
clone size: NA
D gene: TRBD2
CDR3 protein: CATSNIPSGLGGNEQFF
CDR3 DNA: TGTGCCACCAGCAACATCCCGTCCGGACTAGGAGGCAATGAGCAGTTCTTC

V gene: TRBV7-2
J gene: TRBJ2-3
clone size: few
D gene: TRBD2
CDR3 protein: CASSFRLAGSTDTQYF
CDR3 DNA: TGTGCCAGCAGCTTCAGGCTAGCGGGGAGCACAGATACGCAGTATTTT

V gene: TRBV29-1
J gene: TRBJ1-1
clone size: NA
D gene: NA
CDR3 protein: CSAGTGPNYHTEAFF
CDR3 DNA: TGCAGCGCCGGGACCGGGCCCAACTACCACACTGAAGCTTTCTTT

V gene: TRBV5-1
J gene: TRBJ2-7
clone size: few
D gene: TRBD2
CDR3 protein: CASSLGLAGVSIDEQYF
CDR3 DNA: TGCGCCAGCAGCTTGGGACTAGCGGGAGTTTCTATCGACGAGCAGTACTTC

V gene: TRBV12-3/TRBV12-4
J gene: TRBJ2-1
clone size: few
D gene: TRBD2
CDR3 protein: CASSSIAGPYNEQFF
CDR3 DNA: TGTGCCAGCAGTTCAATAGCGGGACCCTACAATGAGCAGTTCTTC

V gene: TRBV3-1
J gene: TRBJ2-3
clone size: NA
D gene: NA
CDR3 protein: CASSQRTSINTDTQYF
CDR3 DNA: TGTGCCAGCAGCCAACGGACAAGCATTAACACAGATACGCAGTATTTT

V gene: TRBV5-5
J gene: TRBJ1-1
clone size: few
D gene: NA
CDR3 protein: CASSSRDVTEAFF
CDR3 DNA: TGTGCCAGCAGCAGCCGGGACGTCACTGAAGCTTTCTTT

V gene: TRBV29-1
J gene: TRBJ2-7
clone size: few
D gene: NA
CDR3 protein: CSVDLDPAGYEQYF
CDR3 DNA: TGCAGCGTTGATCTGGACCCAGCGGGCTACGAGCAGTACTTC

V gene: TRBV11-2
J gene: TRBJ2-5
clone size: NA
D gene: TRBD2
CDR3 protein: CASSSFSGSQGETQYF
CDR3 DNA: TGTGCCAGCAGCTCCTTTAGCGGGAGTCAGGGGGAGACCCAGTACTTC

V gene: TRBV6-1
J gene: TRBJ1-2
clone size: NA
D gene: NA
CDR3 protein: CASSENRYGYTF
CDR3 DNA: TGTGCCAGCAGTGAAAACCGCTATGGCTACACCTTC

V gene: TRBV15
J gene: TRBJ2-5
clone size: few
D gene: TRBD1
CDR3 protein: CATSYGTGAQETQYF
CDR3 DNA: TGTGCCACCAGTTATGGGACAGGGGCGCAAGAGACCCAGTACTTC

V gene: TRBV20-1
J gene: TRBJ2-1
clone size: NA
D gene: TRBD2
CDR3 protein: CSARGDARTSGSLYEQFF
CDR3 DNA: TGCAGTGCTAGAGGGGACGCAAGGACTAGCGGGAGTCTCTATGAGCAGTTCTTC

V gene: TRBV10-2
J gene: TRBJ1-5
clone size: few
D gene: NA
CDR3 protein: CASRSQGNSNQPQHF
CDR3 DNA: TGCGCCAGCAGGTCACAGGGAAATAGCAATCAGCCCCAGCATTTT

V gene: TRBV24-1
J gene: TRBJ2-3
clone size: NA
D gene: TRBD1
CDR3 protein: CATSETGDRDTQYF
CDR3 DNA: TGTGCCACCAGTGAAACCGGGGACAGGGATACGCAGTATTTT

V gene: TRBV7-2
J gene: TRBJ2-5
clone size: few
D gene: NA
CDR3 protein: CASSLGDSPPETQYF
CDR3 DNA: TGTGCCAGCAGCTTAGGAGACAGTCCTCCCGAGACCCAGTACTTC

V gene: TRBV12-3/TRBV12-4
J gene: TRBJ1-1
clone size: NA
D gene: NA
CDR3 protein: CASSLSRAKAEAFF
CDR3 DNA: TGTGCCAGCAGTTTAAGTAGGGCGAAAGCTGAAGCTTTCTTT

V gene: TRBV12-3/TRBV12-4
J gene: TRBJ1-5
clone size: few
D gene: TRBD1
CDR3 protein: CASRRGTGGNQPQHF
CDR3 DNA: TGTGCCAGCAGACGCGGGACAGGGGGTAATCAGCCCCAGCATTTT

V gene: TRBV29-1
J gene: TRBJ2-1
clone size: few
D gene: NA
CDR3 protein: CSVEVAEKYNEQFF
CDR3 DNA: TGCAGCGTTGAGGTAGCGGAGAAATACAATGAGCAGTTCTTC

V gene: TRBV12-3/TRBV12-4
J gene: TRBJ2-5
clone size: NA
D gene: NA
CDR3 protein: CASRPDLGEQYF
CDR3 DNA: TGTGCCAGCAGACCGGACTTGGGCGAACAGTACTTC

V gene: TRBV24-1
J gene: TRBJ2-1
clone size: NA
D gene: NA
CDR3 protein: CATSGGRLNNERFF
CDR3 DNA: TGTGCCACCAGTGGTGGCAGGTTAAACAATGAGCGGTTCTTC

V gene: TRBV7-2
J gene: TRBJ2-2
clone size: NA
D gene: NA
CDR3 protein: CASSLSRGGAELFF
CDR3 DNA: TGTGCCAGCAGCTTATCGCGGGGTGGTGCCGAGCTGTTTTTT

V gene: TRBV6-1
J gene: TRBJ2-5
clone size: NA
D gene: TRBD1
CDR3 protein: CASSADRGREETQYF
CDR3 DNA: TGTGCCAGCAGCGCAGACAGGGGGAGGGAGGAGACCCAGTACTTC